This passage covers 19 T cell receptor beta chains from one sample sequenced in a study of T cells in Graves' hyperthyroidism and ophthalmopathy. Amplification targeted TCR beta CDR3 regions from RNA transcripts. Using the HTBI primer set, a first-round RT-PCR was run on the TCR CDR3. Each CDR3 protein gets one entry after TCRdb re-called the multiplex PCR reads with MiXCR. The table records roughly 380,000 distinct CDR3 sequences, around 14% of them present only once. The specimen was blood. These receptors originate from an older woman with Graves' hyperthyroidism.

On this clonotype itself: This may come from a read error, since a much larger clone is one base off. The chain combines TRBV5-1 with TRBJ2-1, with TRBD2 matching 7 bases. The CDR3 covers 22 residues. Germline CDR1 reads SGHRS; CDR2 reads YFSETQ. The J segment lost 2 bases and the V segment lost 1 base, leaving 24 bases of the junction unmatched. CDR3 sequence (DNA): TGCGCCAGCAGCTTGAATAAGGCATCTAGCGGACCAAGCCGGTACGCCTACAATGAGCAGTTCTTC. It translates to CASSLNKASSGPSRYAYNEQFF.

Ten or more counts support this clonotype. The chain has TRBV19 and TRBJ2-5, with 9 bases aligning to TRBD1. The V segment lost 10 bases and the J segment 2 bases; nucleotides outside the gene matches: 11. CDR3 size: 15 residues. CDR1 and CDR2 from the germline V gene are LNHDA and SQIVND (reference sequence). CDR3 nucleotides: TGTGCCACGAACCAGTTGGGGACAGGGCAAGAGACCCAGTACTTC. This translates into CATNQLGTGQETQYF.

This clonotype was recorded at least ten times. This chain links TRBV20-1 with TRBJ2-5; D remains ambiguous. The germline V gene has CDR1 DFQATT and CDR2 SNEGSKA (reference sequence). V was pared by 4 bases and J by 2 bases, with 14 bases between. The CDR3 covers 14 residues. Written as DNA, the CDR3 is TGCAGTGCTACCCCTCCCCATATACAAGAGACCCAGTACTTC. Its protein is CSATPPHIQETQYF.

This clonotype was counted a few times. This chain links TRBV6-1 with TRBJ1-2; 7 positions agree with TRBD1. The CDR3 spans 15 residues. Losses at the gene ends were 3 bases for V and 8 bases for J; bases not matched to a gene: 12. The V gene's germline CDR1 is MNHNS and CDR2 SASEGT. CDR3 amino acids: CASSDHRQGLKGYTF. Here the CDR3 DNA reads TGTGCCAGCAGTGACCACCGACAGGGTCTGAAAGGCTACACCTTC.

The sample holds one count of this clonotype. This sequence joins TRBV20-1 and TRBJ2-1, with 14 bases aligning to TRBD2. CDR1 and CDR2 from the germline V gene are DFQATT and SNEGSKA (reference sequence). This CDR3 spans 15 amino acids. The CDR3 DNA reads as TGCAGCGTGCCCCTGACTAGCGGGAGGGCCCATGAGCAGTTCTTC. Translation gives CSVPLTSGRAHEQFF.

The rearrangement links TRBV12-3 or TRBV12-4 to TRBJ2-1, with D possibly TRBD2 on 5 matching bases. V shed 2 bases and J shed 0 bases, with 11 bases lying between them. CDR3 length equals 16 residues. The DNA of the CDR3 is TGTGCCAGCAGTTTAAGGAGCGGTATCTCCTACAATGAGCAGTTCTTC. Its protein is CASSLRSGISYNEQFF.

The table lists this clonotype with many counts. The rearrangement uses TRBV7-9 and TRBJ2-1, with 14 bases that match TRBD2. The CDR3 is 16 amino acids. V was clipped by 5 bases and J by 5 bases; unmatched bases: 5. Germline V gene sequence: CDR1 SEHNR, CDR2 FQNEAQ (reference sequence). This CDR3 is CASSGRTSGRHNEQFF. The CDR3 nucleotides are TGTGCCAGCAGCGGGCGGACTAGCGGGAGGCACAATGAGCAGTTCTTC. The full variable domain, rest sourced from reference TRBV7-9 and TRBJ2-1, is DTGVSQNPRHKITKRGQNVTFRCDPISEHNRLYWYRQTLGQGPEFLTYFQNEAQLEKSRLLSDRFSAERPKGSFSTLEIQRTEQGDSAMYLCASSGRTSGRHNEQFFGPGTRLTVL.

The chain is built from TRBV2 and TRBJ1-2, with D tentatively TRBD1 (5 bases). Germline assignment: CDR1 SNHLY and CDR2 FYNNEI. The germline V and J ends were trimmed by 3 bases and 4 bases, with 15 bases remaining between them. The CDR3 runs to 15 residues. The DNA for the CDR3 is TGTGCCAGCAGTGAGAAAGGGGTACACATCTATGGCTACACCTTC. This encodes CASSEKGVHIYGYTF.

This clonotype showed up many times. The rearrangement joins TRBV20-1 to TRBJ1-1; possible D gene TRBD1, 5 bases. Trimming left V 4 bases short and J 1 base short, with 10 bases between. Germline loops: CDR1 DFQATT, CDR2 SNEGSKA (reference sequence). The CDR3 has 13 residues. Written as DNA, the CDR3 is TGCAGTGCTACGGGACGGGCGAACACTGAAGCTTTCTTT. This gives the protein CSATGRANTEAFF.

In its sample, this clonotype was seen many times. The V and J genes are TRBV5-1 and TRBJ2-7; D is perhaps TRBD2 (6 bases). V was trimmed by 4 bases and J by 3 bases, leaving 17 bases between them. Germline-derived CDR1 and CDR2 are SGHRS and YFSETQ. The CDR3 is 15 residues long. CDR3 sequence reads: CASSSDGRGGYEQYF. The DNA of the CDR3 is TGCGCCAGCAGCAGCGATGGGCGGGGTGGCTACGAGCAGTACTTC.

The table lists this clonotype with a few counts. The rearrangement links TRBV19 to TRBJ2-3; TRBD2 agrees at 12 bases. Germline CDR1 reads LNHDA; CDR2 reads SQIVND (reference sequence). The CDR3 covers 18 residues. The V segment lost 6 bases and the J segment 0 bases; nucleotides outside the gene matches: 10. The CDR3 sequence is CASSPHPGTSGSTDTQYF. Written as DNA, the CDR3 is TGTGCCAGTAGCCCGCACCCGGGGACTAGCGGGAGCACAGATACGCAGTATTTT.

The chain recombines TRBV13 with TRBJ2-7; 15 nucleotides line up with TRBD2. This CDR3 region has 15 residues. Germline V CDR1 and CDR2: PRHDT, FYEKMQ (reference sequence). Trimming took 3 bases from V and 7 from J; bases not matched to a gene: 4. The CDR3 nucleotides are TGTGCCAGCAGCTTTCGGACTAGCGGGAGGGGAGAGCAGTACTTC. This gives the protein CASSFRTSGRGEQYF.

The chain has TRBV20-1 and TRBJ2-3; 10 nucleotides line up with TRBD2. The germline V gene encodes CDR1 DFQATT and CDR2 SNEGSKA (reference sequence). The ends lost 4 bases at V and 1 base at J; junction bases unmatched: 5. The CDR3 consists of 15 residues. In nucleotides, the CDR3 is TGCAGTGCTATACAGCGGGAGGGGGGCACAGATACGCAGTATTTT. Amino acid sequence: CSAIQREGGTDTQYF.

This clonotype was counted only a few times. The gene calls are TRBV30 and TRBJ2-2; 7 nucleotides match TRBD1. The CDR3 sequence is 13 residues long. From germline, CDR1 is GTSNPN and CDR2 SVGIG (reference sequence). V lost 3 bases and J lost 5; bases outside the gene matches: 3. CDR3 nucleotides: TGTGCCTGGAGAGACAGGGTGACCGGGGAGCTGTTTTTT. Its protein is CAWRDRVTGELFF. The full variable domain, rest sourced from reference TRBV30 and TRBJ2-2, is SQTIHQWPATLVQPVGSPLSLECTVEGTSNPNLYWYRQAAGRGLQLLFYSVGIGQISSEVPQNLSASRPQDRQFILSSKKLLLSDSGFYLCAWRDRVTGELFFGEGSRLTVL.

The chain couples TRBV7-9 to TRBJ2-3, with TRBD2 identical over 11 bases. V lost 4 bases and J lost 2; bases outside the gene matches: 5. This CDR3 has 16 amino acids. Germline loops: CDR1 SEHNR, CDR2 FQNEAQ (reference sequence). The CDR3 DNA is TGTGCCAGCAGCTCACTAGCGGGAGTCCCCACAGATACGCAGTATTTT. Protein product: CASSSLAGVPTDTQYF.

CDR3 DNA sequence: TGTGCCACCAGTGATCGGACAGGGGGAGACATTCAGTACTTC. Translating it yields CATSDRTGGDIQYF. The V gene is TRBV24-1, the J gene TRBJ2-4, with 10 bases aligning to TRBD1. CDR3 length: 14 amino acids. The germline V gene encodes CDR1 KGHDR and CDR2 SFDVKD. Trimming removed 3 bases from V and 8 bases from J; junction bases left unmatched: 3.

The chain combines TRBV2 with TRBJ2-2, with TRBD1 as a possible D gene (5 bases). The ends were cut back, 8 bases at V and 6 bases at J, with 19 bases in the middle. Germline CDR1 and CDR2: SNHLY and FYNNEI. This CDR3 is built from 15 residues. This CDR3 is CASSMSARESGELFF. The CDR3, as DNA: TGTGCCAGCTCAATGTCGGCCAGGGAATCCGGGGAGCTGTTTTTT.

This clonotype was counted between two and nine times. The chain carries TRBV7-3 and TRBJ2-1; D possibly matches TRBD1 or TRBD2 (5 bases each). The CDR3 runs to 15 residues. The germline V gene has CDR1 SGHTA and CDR2 FQGTGA. The V end was cut by 6 bases, the J end by 6 bases, with 18 bases between. CDR3 loop: CASSRDPVTSNEQFF. The CDR3 DNA sequence: TGTGCCAGCAGTCGGGACCCCGTTACGTCCAATGAGCAGTTCTTC.

This clonotype was seen many times. The chain recombines TRBV2 with TRBJ2-1; a possible D gene is TRBD2 (5 bases). With 3 bases removed from V and 1 base from J, the gap between germline ends came to 10 bases. Germline lookup yields CDR1 SNHLY and CDR2 FYNNEI. The CDR3 extends over 15 amino acids. CDR3 sequence: CASSDERLSYNEQFF. In DNA, the CDR3 is TGTGCCAGCAGTGACGAGCGGTTATCCTACAATGAGCAGTTCTTC.